The 4 T cell receptor beta chains given below trace back to one sample, sequenced in a study of vaccination effects on CD4 cells after COVID-19. Data came from immunoSEQ multiplex PCR; TCRdb stores just in-frame clones and leaves some out. Among about 45,000 clones, about 70% were seen once, and the ten largest hold around 7%. No antigen has been assigned to these receptors. Isolating CD4+ T cells followed less than 12 days of culture. All participants had two doses of either the BNT162b2 or mRNA-1273 vaccine. The sample in question was CD4+ T cells from PBMCs cultured without peptide, obtained after COVID-19 vaccination. The receptors were sampled from a human donor who received a COVID-19 vaccine.

This chain connects TRBV7-2 to TRBJ2-5; 8 nucleotides align to TRBD2. The CDR3 totals 15 residues. V was pared by 1 base and J by 7 bases, with 8 bases of the junction left unmatched. CDR1 SGHTA and CDR2 FQGNSA come from the germline V gene. DNA for the CDR3: TGTGCCAGCAGCTTAGTATTTTCCCGGGAGGGGACCCAGTACTTC. It yields the protein CASSLVFSREGTQYF. The full variable domain, completed using reference TRBV7-2 and TRBJ2-5, is GAGVSQSPSNKVTEKGKDVELRCDPISGHTALYWYRQSLGQGLEFLIYFQGNSAPDKSGLPSDRFSAERTGGSVSTLTIQRTQQEDSAVYLCASSLVFSREGTQYFGPGTRLLVL.

The V gene is TRBV21-1, the J gene TRBJ1-2. TRBV21-1 is a recognized pseudogene. This CDR3 comprises 13 residues. The CDR3 reads CASAGGEVYGYTF. The DNA for the CDR3 is TGTGCCAGCGCGGGGGGGGAGGTCTATGGCTACACCTTC.

The rearrangement uses TRBV18 and TRBJ2-1; TRBD1 agrees at 8 bases. The CDR3 consists of 14 residues. Germline lookup yields CDR1 KGHSH and CDR2 LQKENI. V lost 6 bases and J lost 6; bases outside the gene matches: 7. CDR3 amino acids: CASSPRDRSNEQFF. DNA for the CDR3: TGTGCCAGCTCCCCCAGGGACAGGTCCAATGAGCAGTTCTTC.

The V call is TRBV4-2, the J call TRBJ2-5; D is possibly TRBD1 (6 bases). The CDR3 sequence is 15 residues long. Germline V gives CDR1 LGHNA, CDR2 YNFKEQ. Deletions cut 4 bases from V and 3 bases from J, with 15 bases between. The CDR3 sequence is CASSPEQGREETQYF. Written as DNA, the CDR3 is TGTGCCAGCAGCCCAGAACAGGGACGGGAAGAGACCCAGTACTTC.